This T cell receptor (beta chain) was recorded in a study of Ad26.COV2.S vaccination and SARS-CoV-2 variants. TCRdb's table, derived via immunoSEQ multiplex PCR, lists solely in-frame clones and lacks some. The data hold about 410,000 clones, with 89% observed a single time. The ends lost 3 bases at V and 3 bases at J; junction bases unmatched: 3. The CDR3 runs 14 residues. Germline CDR1 is SGHAT and CDR2 is FQNNGV. Treatment noted: 15 to 20 received Ad26.COV2.S at low or high dose, single or two shots; a few received placebo; per-sample allocation not given. At day 63 after the first vaccine or placebo injection, samples were drawn. Aged 18-55 years, donor was enrolled in Boston in about 2020.

The input for sequencing was peripheral blood, taken in a trial of Ad26.COV2.S vaccine versus placebo. The chain is built from TRBV11-2 and TRBJ2-7; TRBD1 aligns across 9 bases. The source of this sequence is a person between 18 and 65 years old who received the Ad26.COV2.S COVID-19 vaccine or a placebo. The CDR3 region is CASSFRQGDYEQYF. The CDR3 coding sequence is TGTGCCAGCAGCTTCCGACAGGGGGACTACGAGCAGTACTTC.